Listed below are T cell receptor beta chains from one sample, sequenced in a study of CD8 T cells in ankylosing spondylitis. TCRdb called the 5' RACE reads again in MiXCR, with one record for every CDR3 protein. The repertoire holds 30,000 to 45,000 distinct CDR3 sequences, with approximately 5.9% as singletons. The specimen was blood, either unsorted or a sorted T cell fraction (not recorded which). These receptors were taken from a male donor with ankylosing spondylitis or in good health (not recorded which). The CDR3 runs from the conserved cysteine through the conserved F or W. The D gene is left open where the match is weak. A row's size may be missing; if present it is once, few, many or a size class.

V gene: TRBV29-1; clone size: many; CDR3 length: 14; D gene: TRBD1; J gene: TRBJ2-1; CDR3 protein: CSVRDRVSYNEQFF; CDR3 DNA: TGCAGCGTTCGCGACAGGGTCTCCTACAATGAGCAGTTCTTC
V gene: TRBV29-1; clone size: many; CDR3 length: 10; D gene: .; J gene: TRBJ1-1; CDR3 protein: CSVEEFEAFF; CDR3 DNA: TGCAGCGTTGAGGAGTTTGAAGCTTTCTTT
V gene: TRBV20-1; clone size: many; CDR3 length: 13; D gene: TRBD1; J gene: TRBJ1-5; CDR3 protein: CSAHGQGGQPQHF; CDR3 DNA: TGCAGTGCTCACGGACAGGGCGGACAGCCCCAGCATTTT
V gene: TRBV7-9; clone size: many; CDR3 length: 12; D gene: .; J gene: TRBJ1-2; CDR3 protein: CASSLDYYGYTF; CDR3 DNA: TGTGCCAGCAGCTTGGACTACTATGGCTACACCTTC
V gene: TRBV5-1; clone size: many; CDR3 length: 13; D gene: TRBD2; J gene: TRBJ2-1; CDR3 protein: CASTRTSGNEQFF; CDR3 DNA: TGCGCCAGCACGAGGACTAGCGGCAATGAGCAGTTCTTC
V gene: TRBV6-5; clone size: many; CDR3 length: 9; D gene: .; J gene: TRBJ1-3; CDR3 protein: CASTDTIYF; CDR3 DNA: TGTGCCAGCACGGACACCATATATTTT
V gene: TRBV7-6; clone size: many; CDR3 length: 19; D gene: .; J gene: TRBJ2-2; CDR3 protein: CASSSGGGTLYSNTGELFF; CDR3 DNA: TGTGCCAGCAGTTCCGGAGGCGGGACACTATATTCGAACACCGGGGAGCTGTTTTTT
V gene: TRBV29-1; clone size: many; CDR3 length: 13; D gene: TRBD2; J gene: TRBJ2-5; CDR3 protein: CSVRAGGQETQYF; CDR3 DNA: TGCAGCGTTCGGGCGGGAGGGCAAGAGACCCAGTACTTC
V gene: TRBV9; clone size: .; CDR3 length: 15; D gene: .; J gene: TRBJ2-2; CDR3 protein: CASSELEKGTGELFF; CDR3 DNA: TGTGCCAGCAGCGAACTGGAGAAGGGCACCGGGGAGCTGTTTTTT
V gene: TRBV15; clone size: few; CDR3 length: 16; D gene: .; J gene: TRBJ2-7; CDR3 protein: CATSREEAGAAYEQYF; CDR3 DNA: TGTGCCACCAGCAGAGAGGAGGCAGGGGCGGCCTACGAGCAGTACTTC
V gene: TRBV5-4; clone size: .; CDR3 length: 14; D gene: .; J gene: TRBJ2-2; CDR3 protein: CASSPGLLSGELFF; CDR3 DNA: TGTGCCAGCAGCCCTGGGCTGCTCTCCGGGGAGCTGTTTTTT
V gene: TRBV18; clone size: many; CDR3 length: 14; D gene: .; J gene: TRBJ1-5; CDR3 protein: CASSPDRINQPQHF; CDR3 DNA: TGTGCCAGCTCACCAGACAGAATCAATCAGCCCCAGCATTTT
V gene: TRBV9; clone size: many; CDR3 length: 16; D gene: .; J gene: TRBJ2-1; CDR3 protein: CASSPRGTAGNNEQFF; CDR3 DNA: TGTGCCAGCAGCCCCCGCGGCACAGCCGGGAACAATGAGCAGTTCTTC
V gene: TRBV5-1; clone size: many; CDR3 length: 16; D gene: .; J gene: TRBJ1-1; CDR3 protein: CASSLGRRALNTEAFF; CDR3 DNA: TGCGCCAGCAGCTTGGGACGTAGGGCTTTGAACACTGAAGCTTTCTTT
V gene: TRBV4-2; clone size: many; CDR3 length: 16; D gene: .; J gene: TRBJ2-7; CDR3 protein: CASSQGVGTPQGEQYF; CDR3 DNA: TGTGCCAGCAGCCAAGGGGTGGGGACTCCCCAGGGCGAGCAGTACTTC
V gene: TRBV7-9; clone size: .; CDR3 length: 13; D gene: .; J gene: TRBJ2-1; CDR3 protein: CASSLNSNNEQFF; CDR3 DNA: TGTGCCAGCAGCTTAAACAGCAACAATGAGCAGTTCTTC
V gene: TRBV5-1; clone size: .; CDR3 length: 13; D gene: .; J gene: TRBJ2-1; CDR3 protein: CASRSTLGDAQFF; CDR3 DNA: TGCGCCAGCAGGTCGACCTTAGGCGATGCGCAGTTCTTC
V gene: TRBV5-1; clone size: .; CDR3 length: 15; D gene: .; J gene: TRBJ1-1; CDR3 protein: CASSLRVNGGTEAFF; CDR3 DNA: TGCGCCAGCAGCCTCCGGGTCAACGGAGGGACTGAAGCTTTCTTT
V gene: TRBV5-1; clone size: many; CDR3 length: 13; D gene: .; J gene: TRBJ2-7; CDR3 protein: CASSPDPSYEQYF; CDR3 DNA: TGCGCCAGCAGTCCGGATCCCTCCTACGAGCAGTACTTC
V gene: TRBV10-3; clone size: many; CDR3 length: 14; D gene: .; J gene: TRBJ2-5; CDR3 protein: CAIKGTGEGETQYF; CDR3 DNA: TGTGCCATCAAGGGAACAGGGGAGGGAGAGACCCAGTACTTC
V gene: TRBV14; clone size: many; CDR3 length: 15; D gene: .; J gene: TRBJ1-2; CDR3 protein: CASSRRAASLSGLAF; CDR3 DNA: TGTGCCAGCAGCCGTCGGGCCGCCTCTTTATCAGGTCTTGCCTTC
V gene: TRBV19; clone size: few; CDR3 length: 13; D gene: TRBD1; J gene: TRBJ1-5; CDR3 protein: CASSHRGNQPQHF; CDR3 DNA: TGTGCCAGTAGTCACAGGGGAAATCAGCCCCAGCATTTT
V gene: TRBV29-1; clone size: many; CDR3 length: 14; D gene: TRBD2; J gene: TRBJ2-1; CDR3 protein: CSVDGREAYNEQFF; CDR3 DNA: TGCAGCGTTGACGGGCGGGAGGCCTACAATGAGCAGTTCTTC
V gene: TRBV20-1; clone size: many; CDR3 length: 12; D gene: .; J gene: TRBJ1-1; CDR3 protein: CSASQVLSEAFF; CDR3 DNA: TGCAGTGCTAGTCAGGTCCTAAGTGAAGCTTTCTTT
V gene: TRBV5-1; clone size: many; CDR3 length: 13; D gene: .; J gene: TRBJ1-2; CDR3 protein: CASSFTGSHGYTF; CDR3 DNA: TGCGCCAGCAGCTTTACGGGCAGCCATGGCTACACCTTC
V gene: TRBV7-2; clone size: .; CDR3 length: 14; D gene: TRBD1; J gene: TRBJ1-1; CDR3 protein: CASKQAGGDAEAFF; CDR3 DNA: TGTGCCAGCAAACAAGCAGGGGGGGATGCTGAAGCTTTCTTT
V gene: TRBV2; clone size: many; CDR3 length: 14; D gene: .; J gene: TRBJ1-1; CDR3 protein: CASSAPGQSPGAFF; CDR3 DNA: TGTGCCAGCAGTGCCCCGGGACAATCACCCGGGGCTTTCTTT
V gene: TRBV5-1; clone size: .; CDR3 length: 14; D gene: .; J gene: TRBJ2-2; CDR3 protein: CASSQIGETGELFF; CDR3 DNA: TGCGCCAGCAGTCAGATCGGGGAAACCGGGGAGCTGTTTTTT
V gene: TRBV4-1; clone size: many; CDR3 length: 14; D gene: TRBD1; J gene: TRBJ1-4; CDR3 protein: CASSQGQGAEKLFF; CDR3 DNA: TGCGCCAGCAGCCAAGGACAGGGGGCTGAAAAACTGTTTTTT
V gene: TRBV15; clone size: many; CDR3 length: 16; D gene: .; J gene: TRBJ1-3; CDR3 protein: CATSRDPTGAGNTIYF; CDR3 DNA: TGTGCCACCAGCAGAGATCCGACGGGGGCTGGAAACACCATATATTTT
V gene: TRBV10-3; clone size: many; CDR3 length: 15; D gene: TRBD1; J gene: TRBJ2-5; CDR3 protein: CAISGQVAHQETQYF; CDR3 DNA: TGTGCCATCAGCGGACAGGTGGCACATCAAGAGACCCAGTACTTC
V gene: TRBV18; clone size: many; CDR3 length: 12; D gene: .; J gene: TRBJ2-7; CDR3 protein: CASSTTGYEQYF; CDR3 DNA: TGTGCCAGCTCAACAACTGGCTACGAGCAGTACTTC
V gene: TRBV20-1; clone size: few; CDR3 length: 15; D gene: .; J gene: TRBJ2-5; CDR3 protein: CFAPRTGTKPGTQYF; CDR3 DNA: TGCTTTGCTCCTCGAACCGGGACCAAGCCAGGGACCCAGTACTTC
V gene: TRBV23-1; clone size: many; CDR3 length: 16; D gene: .; J gene: TRBJ2-3; CDR3 protein: CASSQTPRRDTDTQYF; CDR3 DNA: TGCGCCAGCAGTCAAACCCCCCGGCGGGACACAGATACGCAGTATTTT
V gene: TRBV20-1; clone size: many; CDR3 length: 14; D gene: .; J gene: TRBJ1-3; CDR3 protein: CSAKVFSSGNTIYF; CDR3 DNA: TGCAGTGCTAAGGTGTTTTCCTCTGGAAACACCATATATTTT
V gene: TRBV2; clone size: many; CDR3 length: 14; D gene: .; J gene: TRBJ1-1; CDR3 protein: CASSWLQGNTEAFF; CDR3 DNA: TGTGCCAGCAGTTGGTTACAGGGAAACACTGAAGCTTTCTTT
V gene: TRBV20-1; clone size: .; CDR3 length: 13; D gene: .; J gene: TRBJ2-7; CDR3 protein: CSARGRGHHEQYF; CDR3 DNA: TGCAGTGCTAGGGGTCGAGGCCATCACGAGCAGTACTTC
V gene: TRBV29-1; clone size: many; CDR3 length: 16; D gene: TRBD2; J gene: TRBJ2-1; CDR3 protein: CSVEDSRTSVGNEQFF; CDR3 DNA: TGCAGCGTTGAAGACTCTAGGACTAGCGTTGGCAATGAGCAGTTCTTC
V gene: TRBV12-3/TRBV12-4; clone size: many; CDR3 length: 13; D gene: .; J gene: TRBJ1-4; CDR3 protein: CASNTVTGGKLFF; CDR3 DNA: TGTGCCAGCAACACCGTTACCGGGGGAAAACTGTTTTTT